Detailed here is one T cell receptor (beta chain). The length of the CDR3 is 16 residues. Germline loops: CDR1 MNHEY, CDR2 SMNVEV (reference sequence). The V and J ends lost 3 bases and 6 bases, in that order; junction bases with no gene match: 9. The method was immunoSEQ multiplex PCR; TCRdb's version includes in-frame clones alone and lacks a portion of them. The data hold about 67,000 clones, with roughly 95% observed a single time. This specimen comes from a study of preoperative IRX-2 immunotherapy in early breast cancer. Treatment indicated: preoperative locoregional IRX-2 cytokine immunotherapy. Patients received preoperative, locoregional IRX-2 cytokine immunotherapy in a phase Ib study.

The TCR originated in a human donor with breast cancer. This chain links TRBV27 with TRBJ2-5; TRBD2 agrees at 11 bases. The sample was taken from a patient treated with IRX-2 immunotherapy. The CDR3 DNA is TGTGCCAGCAGTTTTGGTACTAGCGGGGGCAAGAAGACCCAGTACTTC. Its protein is CASSFGTSGGKKTQYF.